This T cell receptor (beta chain) was sequenced in a study of CD8+CD57+ T cells in acquired aplastic anemia. Study as a whole: Each DNA sample taken from sorted CD4+ and CD8+ cells came to around 3.4 ug on average.

Study conclusions and caveats: Overlap between patients and controls comprised about 28 CD8+ CDR3 sequences.

Genomic DNA, the template, was used for profiling of the TCR beta VDJ and CDR3. One entry per CDR3 protein, called by TCRdb with MiXCR from the reads. This table holds 130,000 or so distinct CDR3 sequences, almost 40% found once. Germline-derived CDR1 and CDR2 are SGHRS and YFSETQ. Trimming pared 7 bases from V and 3 bases from J, leaving 17 bases between. The CDR3 extends over 15 amino acids. All sequencing subjects had displayed CD8+CD57+ cell expansion on flow cytometry. This clonotype was detected many times. Its antigen remains unknown. The genes are TRBV5-1 and TRBJ2-4, with D perhaps assigned TRBD1 or TRBD2 (5 bases each). This receptor was obtained from a human donor with aplastic anemia. Sequencing was performed on sorted CD4+, CD8+, or CD8+CD57+ T cells (not recorded which) from PBMCs. In DNA, the CDR3 is TGCGCCAGCTCCCTGAGGGGTTTTGACAAAAACATTCAGTACTTC. This translates into CASSLRGFDKNIQYF.